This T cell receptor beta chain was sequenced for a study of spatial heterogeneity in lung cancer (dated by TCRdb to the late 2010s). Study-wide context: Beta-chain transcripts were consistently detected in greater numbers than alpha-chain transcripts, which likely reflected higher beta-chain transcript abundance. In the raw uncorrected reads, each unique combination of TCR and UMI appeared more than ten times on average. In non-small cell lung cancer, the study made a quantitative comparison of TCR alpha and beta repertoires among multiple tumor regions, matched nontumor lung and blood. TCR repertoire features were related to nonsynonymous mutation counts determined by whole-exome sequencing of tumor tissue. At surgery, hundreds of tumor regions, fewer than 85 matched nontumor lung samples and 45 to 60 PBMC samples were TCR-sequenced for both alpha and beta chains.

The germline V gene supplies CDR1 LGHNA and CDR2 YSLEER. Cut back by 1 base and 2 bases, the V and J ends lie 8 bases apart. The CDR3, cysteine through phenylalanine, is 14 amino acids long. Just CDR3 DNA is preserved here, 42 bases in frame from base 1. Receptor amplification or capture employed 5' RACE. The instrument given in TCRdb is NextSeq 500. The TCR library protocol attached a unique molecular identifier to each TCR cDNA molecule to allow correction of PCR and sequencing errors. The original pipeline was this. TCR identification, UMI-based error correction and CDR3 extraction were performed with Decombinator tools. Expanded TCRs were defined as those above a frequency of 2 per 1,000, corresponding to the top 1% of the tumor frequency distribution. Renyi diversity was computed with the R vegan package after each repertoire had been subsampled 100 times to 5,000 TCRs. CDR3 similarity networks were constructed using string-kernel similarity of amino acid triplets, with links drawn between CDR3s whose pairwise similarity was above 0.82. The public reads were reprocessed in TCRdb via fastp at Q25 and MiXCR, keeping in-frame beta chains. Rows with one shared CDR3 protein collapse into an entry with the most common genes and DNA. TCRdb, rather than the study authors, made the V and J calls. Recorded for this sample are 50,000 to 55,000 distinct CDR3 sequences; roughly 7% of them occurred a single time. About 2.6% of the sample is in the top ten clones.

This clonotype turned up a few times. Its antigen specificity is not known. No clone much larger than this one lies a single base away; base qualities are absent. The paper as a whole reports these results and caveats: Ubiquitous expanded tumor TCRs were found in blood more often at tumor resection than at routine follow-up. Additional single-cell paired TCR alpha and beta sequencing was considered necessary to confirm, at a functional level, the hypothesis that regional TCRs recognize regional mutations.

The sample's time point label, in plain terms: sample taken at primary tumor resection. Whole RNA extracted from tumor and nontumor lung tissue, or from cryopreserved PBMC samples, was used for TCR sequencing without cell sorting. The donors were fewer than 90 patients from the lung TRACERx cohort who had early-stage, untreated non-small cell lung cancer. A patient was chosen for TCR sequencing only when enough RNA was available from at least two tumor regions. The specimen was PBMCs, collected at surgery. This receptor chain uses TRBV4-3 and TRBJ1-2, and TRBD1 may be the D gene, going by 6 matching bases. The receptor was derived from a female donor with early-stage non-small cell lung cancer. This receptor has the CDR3 CASSQAGQNYGYTF. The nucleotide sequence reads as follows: TGCGCCAGCAGCCAAGCCGGACAGAACTATGGCTACACCTTC.